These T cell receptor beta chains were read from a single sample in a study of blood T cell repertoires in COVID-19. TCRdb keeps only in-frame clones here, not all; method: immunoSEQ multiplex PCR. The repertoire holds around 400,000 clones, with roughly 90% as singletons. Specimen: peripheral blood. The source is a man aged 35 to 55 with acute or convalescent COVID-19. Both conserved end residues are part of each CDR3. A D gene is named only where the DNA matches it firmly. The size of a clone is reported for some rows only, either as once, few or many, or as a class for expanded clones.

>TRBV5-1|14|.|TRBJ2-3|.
CASSAAGAVDTQYF
TGCGCCAGCAGCGCCGCCGGAGCCGTAGATACGCAGTATTTT
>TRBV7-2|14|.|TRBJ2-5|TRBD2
CASSFGLAEETQYF
TGTGCCAGCAGCTTCGGGCTAGCGGAAGAGACCCAGTACTTC
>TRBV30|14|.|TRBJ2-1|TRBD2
CAWKDSGGPKGQFF
TGTGCCTGGAAAGATAGCGGGGGGCCAAAGGGGCAGTTCTTC
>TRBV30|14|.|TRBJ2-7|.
CAWSVGGVSYEQYF
TGTGCCTGGAGTGTAGGCGGAGTCTCCTACGAGCAGTACTTC
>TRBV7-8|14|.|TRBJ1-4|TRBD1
CASSVTGRFEKLFF
TGTGCCAGCAGCGTGACAGGGAGGTTTGAAAAACTGTTTTTT
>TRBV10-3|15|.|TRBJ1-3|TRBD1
CAISDSQGAGNTIYF
TGTGCCATCAGTGACTCTCAGGGGGCTGGAAACACCATATATTTT
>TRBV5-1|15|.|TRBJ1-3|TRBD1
CASSSQGASGNTIYF
TGCGCCAGCAGCTCACAGGGGGCTTCGGGAAACACCATATATTTT
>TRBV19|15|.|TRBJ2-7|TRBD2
CASSPRLAGGYEQYF
TGTGCCAGTAGTCCGCGACTAGCGGGGGGCTACGAGCAGTACTTC
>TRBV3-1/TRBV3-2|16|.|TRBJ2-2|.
CASSPSDGAATGELFF
TGTGCCAGCAGCCCGTCCGATGGGGCGGCCACCGGGGAGCTGTTTTTT
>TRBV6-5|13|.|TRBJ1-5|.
CASRQYSNQPQHF
TGTGCCAGCAGACAGTATAGCAATCAGCCCCAGCATTTT
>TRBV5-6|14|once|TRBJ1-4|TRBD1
CASSVPGQNEKLFF
TGTGCCAGCAGCGTCCCGGGACAGAATGAAAAACTGTTTTTT
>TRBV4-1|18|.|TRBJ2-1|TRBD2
CASSPPRQEAGASNEQFF
TGCGCCAGCAGTCCCCCGAGGCAGGAAGCGGGAGCAAGTAATGAGCAGTTCTTC
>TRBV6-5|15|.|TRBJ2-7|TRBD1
CASSGQGGYSYEQYF
TGTGCCAGCAGCGGACAGGGCGGTTACTCCTACGAGCAGTACTTC
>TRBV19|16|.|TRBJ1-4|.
CASSRGLQVTNEKLFF
TGTGCCAGTAGCCGGGGGTTACAGGTTACTAATGAAAAACTGTTTTTT
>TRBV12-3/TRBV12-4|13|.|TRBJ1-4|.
CASSLGVLEKLFF
TGTGCCAGCAGTTTGGGCGTGCTAGAAAAACTGTTTTTT
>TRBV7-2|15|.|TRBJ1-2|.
CASSPTLSGDGGYTF
TGTGCCAGCAGCCCCACTTTGTCAGGGGACGGGGGCTACACCTTC
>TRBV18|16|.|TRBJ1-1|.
CASSPSSPGANTEAFF
TGTGCCAGCTCACCATCTTCCCCAGGGGCAAACACTGAAGCTTTCTTT
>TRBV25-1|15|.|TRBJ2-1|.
CASSGQGGMYNEQFF
TGTGCCAGCAGTGGTCAAGGCGGGATGTACAATGAGCAGTTCTTC
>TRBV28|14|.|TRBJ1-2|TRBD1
CASSLPGTGSGYTF
TGTGCCAGCAGTCTCCCGGGGACAGGGAGCGGCTACACCTTC
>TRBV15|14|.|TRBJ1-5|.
CATSRTRQNQPQHF
TGTGCCACCAGCAGAACGAGGCAAAATCAGCCCCAGCATTTT
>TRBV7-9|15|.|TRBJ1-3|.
CASSLDFGGENTIYF
TGTGCCAGCAGCCTGGATTTCGGGGGTGAAAACACCATATATTTT
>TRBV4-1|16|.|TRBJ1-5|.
CASSQNALDRNQPQHF
TGCGCCAGCAGCCAAAATGCCTTGGACAGAAATCAGCCCCAGCATTTT
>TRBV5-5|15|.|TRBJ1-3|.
CASSHRAISGNTIYF
TGTGCCAGCAGCCACAGGGCGATATCTGGAAACACCATATATTTT
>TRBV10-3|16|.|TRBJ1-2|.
CAISESAGKSNYGYTF
TGTGCCATCAGTGAGTCGGCAGGTAAATCGAACTATGGCTACACCTTC
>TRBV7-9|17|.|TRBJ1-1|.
CASSPPGRGLRRTEAFF
TGTGCCAGCAGCCCCCCCGGTCGGGGTTTGAGAAGGACTGAAGCTTTCTTT
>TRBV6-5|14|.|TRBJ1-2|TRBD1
CASIFRTGVGGYTF
TGTGCCAGCATTTTCCGGACAGGAGTCGGCGGCTACACCTTC
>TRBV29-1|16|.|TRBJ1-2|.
CSVEDRGRGLIDGYTF
TGCAGCGTTGAAGACCGGGGCAGGGGATTAATTGATGGCTACACCTTC
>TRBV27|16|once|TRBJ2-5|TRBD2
CASSRGGARSGETQYF
TGTGCCAGCTCTCGCGGGGGGGCCCGTTCGGGAGAGACCCAGTACTTC
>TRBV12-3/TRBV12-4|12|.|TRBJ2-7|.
CASSSGLYEQYF
TGTGCCAGCAGCTCGGGACTCTACGAGCAGTACTTC
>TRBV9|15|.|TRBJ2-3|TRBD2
CASSPSSGGTDTQYF
TGTGCCAGCAGTCCCTCCAGCGGGGGGACAGATACGCAGTATTTT
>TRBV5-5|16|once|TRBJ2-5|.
CASSWWAGARQETQYF
TGTGCCAGCAGCTGGTGGGCGGGGGCCCGACAAGAGACCCAGTACTTC
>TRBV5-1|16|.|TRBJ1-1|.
CASSSNTGHVNTEAFF
TGCGCCAGCAGCTCTAACACAGGGCATGTGAACACTGAAGCTTTCTTT
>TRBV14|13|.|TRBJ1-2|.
CASSQGVYYGYTF
TGTGCCAGCAGCCAAGGCGTATACTATGGCTACACCTTC
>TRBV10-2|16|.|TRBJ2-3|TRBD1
CASSELGTGGTDTQYF
TGCGCCAGCAGTGAATTGGGGACAGGGGGCACAGATACGCAGTATTTT
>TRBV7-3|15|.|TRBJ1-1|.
CASSFSGNIFTEAFF
TGTGCCAGCAGCTTTTCTGGCAACATCTTCACTGAAGCTTTCTTT
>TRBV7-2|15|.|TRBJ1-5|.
CASSEWRDSNQPQHF
TGTGCCAGCAGCGAGTGGAGGGATAGCAATCAGCCCCAGCATTTT
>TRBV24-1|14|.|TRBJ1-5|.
CAGDRTARDQPQHF
TGTGCCGGGGACCGGACAGCGCGTGATCAGCCCCAGCATTTT
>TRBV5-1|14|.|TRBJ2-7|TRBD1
CASSFRQGLGEQYF
TGCGCCAGCAGCTTCCGACAGGGTTTAGGGGAGCAGTACTTC
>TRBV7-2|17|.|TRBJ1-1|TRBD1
CASSKHVTGVEGTEAFF
TGTGCCAGCAGCAAACACGTCACAGGGGTTGAAGGCACTGAAGCTTTCTTT
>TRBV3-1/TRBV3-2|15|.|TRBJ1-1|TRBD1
CASSHGTGLGTEAFF
TGTGCCAGCAGCCACGGGACAGGGCTAGGGACTGAAGCTTTCTTT
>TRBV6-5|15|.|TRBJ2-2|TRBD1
CASSNTGGDTGELFF
TGTGCCAGCAGTAACACAGGGGGCGACACCGGGGAGCTGTTTTTT
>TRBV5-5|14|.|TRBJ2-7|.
CASSLHPGDHEQYF
TGTGCCAGCAGCTTGCATCCAGGGGACCACGAGCAGTACTTC
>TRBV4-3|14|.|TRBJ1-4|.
CASSQLTGEEKLFF
TGCGCCAGCAGCCAACTTACAGGAGAGGAAAAACTGTTTTTT